The 4 T cell receptor beta chains listed next were all sequenced from one sample in a study of post-analysis software for immune sequencing data. Study results and caveats: TRBV5-6, TRBV5-1 and TRBV20-1 were among several TRBV segments more frequent in patients than controls.

TCR beta libraries were prepared from cDNA with unique molecular identifiers. A single record per CDR3 protein comes from TCRdb applying MiXCR to the PCR reads. The sample holds about 820,000 distinct CDR3 sequences; roughly half are singletons and the top ten take approximately 4.2%. Their recognized antigens are unknown. The sample consisted of blood. These receptors came from a girl aged 10-17 years with multiple sclerosis.

This clonotype was recorded a few times. V usage is TRBV20-1 and J usage is TRBJ2-6; possibly TRBD2 for D (5 bases). Trimming removed 5 bases at V and 2 bases at J, with 10 bases between. CDR1 is DFQATT, CDR2 SNEGSKA, per germline (reference sequence). This CDR3 is 14 amino acids long. CDR3 nucleotides: TGCAGTGCTCCGACGGGGACTGGGGCCAACGTCCTGACTTTC. Residues: CSAPTGTGANVLTF.

J is TRBJ2-1 and V is TRBV4-2; 8 bases map to TRBD1. J lost 5 bases, V lost 2 bases, and 8 bases had no gene match. Germline V gene lookup returns CDR1 LGHNA and CDR2 YNFKEQ. This CDR3 contains 16 residues. The CDR3 nucleotides are TGTGCCAGCAGCCAACAACCGGGACAGGAGAACAATGAGCAGTTCTTC. It yields the protein CASSQQPGQENNEQFF.

This clonotype was counted once. Sequence at one end of the junction differs from germline and may be a read error. V is TRBV6-5 and J is TRBJ1-2, with 8 bases aligning to TRBD1. This CDR3 contains 12 residues. Germline V gene data show CDR1 as MNHEY and CDR2 as SVGAGI. In DNA, the CDR3 is TGTGCCAGCAGTGAGACAGGGGTTGGCTACACCTTT. Its translation: CASSETGVGYTF.

This chain uses TRBV18 with TRBJ2-1, with 7 bases aligning to TRBD2. The CDR3 totals 16 residues. Germline loops: CDR1 KGHSH, CDR2 LQKENI. The J segment lost 6 bases and the V segment lost 6 bases, leaving 14 bases of the junction unmatched. CDR3 nucleotides: TGTGCCAGCTCGCCGGGACTACCCTCGGGCTCCAATGAGCAGTTCTTC. Translation: CASSPGLPSGSNEQFF.